Listed below are T cell receptor beta chains from one sample, sequenced in a study of T-cell reconstitution after alpha-beta-depleted transplantation in children. TCRdb reprocessed the PCR reads with MiXCR, giving one entry per CDR3 protein. This table has approximately 400,000 distinct CDR3 sequences, roughly 11% appearing once. Sequenced material: PBMCs from the stem cell graft donor, taken from the stem cell graft. These receptors all come from a human donor who donated a stem cell graft to a child with acute myeloid leukemia. Each CDR3 is given with its conserved first and last residue. Fields, in order: J gene, CDR3 length, V gene, D gene, clone size, CDR3 protein, CDR3 DNA. The D gene is left open where the match is weak. Only part of the rows carry a size: once, few, many, or a class if the clone is expanded.

>TRBJ2-2|16|TRBV10-3|.|.
CAISGTGLLMTGELFF
TGTGCCATCAGCGGAACTGGACTCTTAATGACCGGGGAGCTGTTTTTT
>TRBJ1-4|13|TRBV20-1|.|few
CSAVHPTNEKLFF
TGCAGTGCCGTGCATCCAACTAATGAAAAACTGTTTTTT
>TRBJ2-7|15|TRBV7-2|TRBD2|.
CASSSGLAGGFEQYF
TGTGCCAGCAGCTCCGGACTAGCGGGAGGCTTCGAGCAGTACTTC
>TRBJ1-6|15|TRBV6-1|TRBD1|.
CASSARQGNNSPLHF
TGTGCCAGCAGTGCGAGACAGGGGAATAATTCACCCCTCCACTTT
>TRBJ1-6|12|TRBV7-9|.|.
CASSLDESPLHF
TGTGCCAGCAGCTTAGATGAGTCACCCCTCCACTTT
>TRBJ1-1|12|TRBV2|.|.
CASSERGDEAFF
TGTGCCAGCAGTGAACGGGGAGATGAAGCTTTCTTT
>TRBJ2-3|12|TRBV6-1|.|.
CASSDGSDTQYF
TGTGCCAGCAGTGACGGATCGGATACGCAGTATTTT
>TRBJ1-1|13|TRBV29-1|.|many
CSVEVSQNTEAFF
TGCAGCGTTGAAGTGTCACAGAACACTGAAGCTTTCTTT
>TRBJ2-3|16|TRBV7-8|TRBD2|.
CASSLGLAGVPDTQYF
TGTGCCAGCAGCTTAGGACTAGCGGGAGTCCCAGATACGCAGTATTTT
>TRBJ1-4|13|TRBV20-1|.|few
CSAQYTNERGSFF
TGCAGTGCCCAATACACTAACGAGAGGGGGTCGTTTTTT
>TRBJ2-5|13|TRBV7-7|TRBD1|.
CASSWGQGETQYF
TGTGCTAGCAGCTGGGGACAGGGAGAGACCCAGTACTTC
>TRBJ1-2|14|TRBV6-5|.|many
CASSYSAGAYGYTF
TGTGCCAGCAGTTACTCGGCAGGGGCCTATGGCTACACCTTC
>TRBJ2-1|15|TRBV7-8|.|many
CASSFRPGQYNEQFF
TGTGCCAGCAGCTTCAGACCCGGGCAGTACAATGAGCAGTTCTTC
>TRBJ2-7|14|TRBV7-2|.|.
CASSPSEASYEQYF
TGTGCCAGCAGCCCCTCAGAAGCCTCCTACGAGCAGTACTTC
>TRBJ2-1|15|TRBV7-2|TRBD1|many
CASSYDRGVYNEQFF
TGTGCCAGCAGCTACGACAGGGGTGTCTACAATGAGCAGTTCTTC
>TRBJ1-1|14|TRBV5-5|TRBD1|.
CASSLETGHNEAFF
TGTGCCAGCAGCTTGGAGACAGGGCATAATGAAGCTTTCTTT
>TRBJ1-5|15|TRBV6-4|.|few
CASSVLGRRHQPQHF
TGTGCCAGCAGTGTCCTCGGCCGCCGACATCAGCCCCAGCATTTT
>TRBJ2-3|16|TRBV27|TRBD1|.
CASSRTPDRETDTQYF
TGTGCCAGCAGCCGAACCCCGGACAGGGAAACAGATACGCAGTATTTT
>TRBJ2-1|15|TRBV20-1|TRBD2|few
CSATLAGGLGNEQFF
TGCAGTGCAACCCTAGCGGGAGGTCTGGGGAATGAGCAGTTCTTC
>TRBJ2-1|13|TRBV5-1|.|few
CASSPWGDNEQFF
TGCGCCAGCAGCCCTTGGGGGGATAATGAGCAGTTCTTC
>TRBJ2-3|14|TRBV12-3/TRBV12-4|TRBD1|few
CASTRTGDTDTQYF
TGTGCCAGCACCCGGACAGGGGACACAGATACGCAGTATTTT
>TRBJ1-1|16|TRBV3-1|TRBD1|many
CASSQPSGTGETEAFF
TGTGCCAGCAGCCAGCCCTCCGGGACAGGGGAGACTGAAGCTTTCTTT
>TRBJ2-1|15|TRBV5-1|TRBD2|few
CASSIAGGGYNEQFF
TGCGCCAGCAGCATAGCGGGGGGCGGTTACAATGAGCAGTTCTTC
>TRBJ2-1|14|TRBV15|.|.
CATSTGTVWHEQFF
TGTGCCACCAGCACGGGGACTGTTTGGCATGAGCAGTTCTTC
>TRBJ2-5|15|TRBV20-1|.|few
CSAWRAGENQETQYF
TGCAGTGCTTGGAGGGCAGGGGAGAACCAAGAGACCCAGTACTTC
>TRBJ2-7|13|TRBV27|.|few
CASSLATRGEQYF
TGTGCCAGCAGTTTAGCCACGCGTGGCGAGCAGTACTTC
>TRBJ1-6|14|TRBV20-1|.|many
CSASTPDSNSPLHF
TGCAGTGCTAGTACCCCGGACAGTAATTCACCCCTCCACTTT
>TRBJ2-1|15|TRBV20-1|.|few
CSARGLALSYNEQFF
TGCAGTGCTAGAGGGCTAGCTCTCTCCTACAATGAGCAGTTCTTC
>TRBJ2-3|16|TRBV6-2/TRBV6-3|.|.
CASSYGISGRTDTQYF
TGTGCCAGCAGTTACGGGATCAGCGGGCGCACAGATACGCAGTATTTT
>TRBJ1-2|14|TRBV20-1|TRBD1|few
CSAIGGRDSYGYTF
TGCAGTGCTATCGGTGGTAGGGACAGCTATGGCTACACCTTC
>TRBJ2-5|15|TRBV5-6|.|few
CASSLLMGNQETQYF
TGTGCCAGCAGCTTGTTGATGGGGAACCAAGAGACCCAGTACTTC
>TRBJ2-1|13|TRBV29-1|.|few
CSVDYRQDSEQFF
TGCAGCGTTGACTACCGACAGGACAGTGAGCAGTTCTTC
>TRBJ1-6|17|TRBV6-4|.|few
CASSDTTESSYNSPLHF
TGTGCCAGCAGTGATACGACAGAAAGCTCCTATAATTCACCCCTCCACTTT
>TRBJ2-3|18|TRBV16|TRBD2|few
CASSQSMGTSGSTDTQYF
TGTGCCAGCAGCCAATCGATGGGGACTAGCGGGAGCACAGATACGCAGTATTTT
>TRBJ2-5|15|TRBV10-3|.|few
CAISESRRQEETQYF
TGTGCCATCAGTGAGTCGAGGAGGCAGGAAGAGACCCAGTACTTC
>TRBJ2-1|14|TRBV29-1|TRBD2|few
CSAGGLADYNEQFF
TGCAGCGCCGGAGGACTAGCGGACTACAATGAGCAGTTCTTC
>TRBJ2-3|14|TRBV9|TRBD1|.
CASNKGAGLDTQYF
TGTGCCAGTAACAAGGGGGCCGGATTAGATACGCAGTATTTT
>TRBJ1-2|18|TRBV18|.|.
CASSRTINTGSRDYGYTF
TGTGCCAGCTCACGCACCATTAATACGGGATCGAGGGACTATGGCTACACCTTC
>TRBJ1-5|18|TRBV5-1|TRBD1|few
CASSLLPGTGNSNQPQHF
TGCGCCAGCAGCTTATTGCCCGGGACAGGGAATAGCAATCAGCCCCAGCATTTT
>TRBJ2-7|14|TRBV7-8|.|few
CASSSFPGTTEQYF
TGTGCCAGCAGCTCATTCCCGGGAACTACCGAGCAGTACTTC
>TRBJ2-7|15|TRBV28|.|.
CASSTPDGNTYEQYF
TGTGCCAGCAGTACCCCCGACGGAAATACCTACGAGCAGTACTTC
>TRBJ2-7|15|TRBV29-1|.|few
CSVEGQGKGNYEQYF
TGCAGCGTTGAAGGCCAGGGGAAAGGGAACTACGAGCAGTACTTC
>TRBJ2-3|15|TRBV6-1|TRBD2|.
CASGTSGASTDTQYF
TGTGCCAGCGGGACTAGCGGCGCTAGCACAGATACGCAGTATTTT
>TRBJ2-2|14|TRBV7-2|.|.
CASSTSYTPQELFF
TGTGCCAGCAGCACATCCTACACTCCCCAGGAGCTGTTTTTT
>TRBJ2-4|14|TRBV7-2|.|few
CASSTLFGVDIQYF
TGTGCCAGCAGCACCCTATTCGGAGTGGACATTCAGTACTTC
>TRBJ2-1|13|TRBV30|TRBD1|few
CAWGQGTYNEQFF
TGTGCCTGGGGACAGGGCACCTACAATGAGCAGTTCTTC
>TRBJ2-3|15|TRBV20-1|TRBD2|.
CSARKASGVKDTQYF
TGCAGTGCTAGAAAGGCTAGCGGGGTAAAAGATACGCAGTATTTT
>TRBJ1-6|19|TRBV5-6|.|few
CASSFTRGRQASYNSPLHF
TGTGCCAGCAGCTTCACCCGCGGGAGGCAAGCGTCCTATAATTCACCCCTCCACTTT
>TRBJ2-1|15|TRBV10-3|TRBD2|few
CAISESLAGVNEQFF
TGTGCCATCAGTGAATCCCTAGCGGGAGTCAATGAGCAGTTCTTC
>TRBJ2-2|18|TRBV9|.|.
CASSVEVGAVVNIGELFF
TGTGCCAGCAGCGTAGAAGTAGGGGCCGTAGTCAACATCGGGGAGCTGTTTTTT
>TRBJ2-3|15|TRBV6-5|.|.
CASSYGGSSTDTQYF
TGTGCCAGCAGTTATGGAGGGTCTAGCACAGATACGCAGTATTTT
>TRBJ2-3|14|TRBV9|.|.
CASSVVGATDTQYF
TGTGCCAGCAGCGTAGTGGGGGCCACAGATACGCAGTATTTT
>TRBJ1-1|14|TRBV7-2|.|.
CASSLIRPKTEAFF
TGTGCCAGCAGCTTAATCAGACCGAAAACTGAAGCTTTCTTT
>TRBJ1-1|13|TRBV7-3|TRBD1|few
CASSLMTGAEAFF
TGTGCCAGCAGCCTCATGACAGGGGCTGAAGCTTTCTTT
>TRBJ2-1|13|TRBV7-9|TRBD2|many
CATPAGAYNEQFF
TGTGCCACCCCAGCGGGAGCCTACAATGAGCAGTTCTTC
>TRBJ2-3|14|TRBV6-1|.|.
CASSGLEGRDTQYF
TGTGCCAGCAGTGGCCTGGAGGGAAGGGATACGCAGTATTTT
>TRBJ2-5|15|TRBV3-1|.|.
CATSQEDGFQETQYF
TGTGCCACCAGCCAAGAGGACGGATTCCAAGAGACCCAGTACTTC